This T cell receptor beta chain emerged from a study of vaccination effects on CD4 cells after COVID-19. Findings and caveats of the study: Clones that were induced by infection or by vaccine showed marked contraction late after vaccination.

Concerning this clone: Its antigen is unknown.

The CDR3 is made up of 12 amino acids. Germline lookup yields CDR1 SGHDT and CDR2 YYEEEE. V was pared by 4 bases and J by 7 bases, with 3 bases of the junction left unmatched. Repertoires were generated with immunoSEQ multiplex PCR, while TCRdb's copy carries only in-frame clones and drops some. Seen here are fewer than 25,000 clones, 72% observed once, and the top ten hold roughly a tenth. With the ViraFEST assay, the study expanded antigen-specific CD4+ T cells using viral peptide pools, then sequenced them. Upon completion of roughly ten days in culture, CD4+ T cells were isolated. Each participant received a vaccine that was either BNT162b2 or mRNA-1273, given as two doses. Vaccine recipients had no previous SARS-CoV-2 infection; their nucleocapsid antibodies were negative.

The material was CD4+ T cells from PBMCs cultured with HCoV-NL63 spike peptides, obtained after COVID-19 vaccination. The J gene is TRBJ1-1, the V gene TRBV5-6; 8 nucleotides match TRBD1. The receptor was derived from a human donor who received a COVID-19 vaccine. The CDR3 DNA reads TGTGCCAGCAGCCCCGGGACAGGTGAAGCTTTCTTT. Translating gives CASSPGTGEAFF.